This T cell receptor (beta chain) was recorded in a study of T cell changes during pregnancy in multiple sclerosis. Germline-derived CDR1 and CDR2 are SGHRS and YFSETQ. The CDR3 length is 13 residues. Trimming cost V 4 bases and J 7 bases, with 15 bases left between them. Clones were sequenced by immunoSEQ multiplex PCR, and TCRdb holds only the in-frame ones, with some missing. The repertoire holds tens of thousands of clones, about nine tenths seen once, with 2.5% in the top ten. This clone was detected once. Here the sequenced sample was peripheral blood, taken in the first trimester of pregnancy. This clonotype was obtained from a female donor with multiple sclerosis, enrolled in a pregnancy study. The rearrangement uses TRBV5-1 and TRBJ2-7; D is possibly TRBD2 (5 bases). CDR3 sequence reads: CASSPVGVGEQYF. The DNA for the CDR3 is TGCGCCAGCAGCCCCGTCGGGGTGGGGGAGCAGTACTTC.